These 23 T cell receptor beta chains share one sample of origin, sequenced in a study of cytomegalovirus exposure and HLA in healthy donors. The PCR ran on 60 Vbeta and 13 Jbeta primers. The repertoire was sequenced with immunoSEQ multiplex PCR; TCRdb's copy has only in-frame clones and lacks some. The table has 90,000 to 120,000 clones, more than 75% seen once; the top ten hold approximately 2.6%. The specimen was PBMCs. These receptors were taken from a man aged 25 to 45 in good health and CMV-seropositive.

The V and J genes are TRBV5-4 and TRBJ1-1; 8 bases are a match to TRBD1. The CDR3 sequence is 16 residues long. Trimming took 4 bases from V and 4 from J; bases not matched to a gene: 12. The germline V gene encodes CDR1 SGHNT and CDR2 YYREEE (reference sequence). The CDR3: CASSADRVGEGTEAFF. The CDR3 DNA sequence: TGTGCCAGCAGCGCGGACAGGGTAGGGGAAGGCACTGAAGCTTTCTTT. Full variable domain (outside the CDR3, taken from reference TRBV5-4 and TRBJ1-1): ETGVTQSPTHLIKTRGQQVTLRCSSQSGHNTVSWYQQALGQGPQFIFQYYREEENGRGNFPPRFSGLQFPNYSSELNVNALELDDSALYLCASSADRVGEGTEAFFGQGTRLTVV.

The chain couples TRBV7-9 to TRBJ1-2; tentatively, D is TRBD1 (6 bases). From germline, CDR1 is SEHNR and CDR2 FQNEAQ (reference sequence). V shed 4 bases and J shed 5 bases, with 20 bases lying between them. The CDR3 is 16 amino acids. The CDR3 sequence: CASSYTPAGEGYGYTF. The DNA for the CDR3 is TGTGCCAGCAGCTATACCCCGGCAGGGGAAGGTTATGGCTACACCTTC.

The V gene is TRBV5-1, the J gene TRBJ1-1; D perhaps matches TRBD1 (5 bases). The CDR3 runs 14 residues. Germline V gene lookup returns CDR1 SGHRS and CDR2 YFSETQ. Trimming took 2 bases from V and 2 from J, leaving 10 bases between them. The CDR3 DNA follows: TGCGCCAGCAGCTTCGGACACACTAACACTGAAGCTTTCTTT. This translates into CASSFGHTNTEAFF. Full variable domain (outside the CDR3, taken from reference TRBV5-1 and TRBJ1-1): KAGVTQTPRYLIKTRGQQVTLSCSPISGHRSVSWYQQTPGQGLQFLFEYFSETQRNKGNFPGRFSGRQFSNSRSEMNVSTLELGDSALYLCASSFGHTNTEAFFGQGTRLTVV.

The chain links TRBV9 to TRBJ2-1; possibly TRBD1 for D (7 bases). Germline CDR1 is SGDLS and CDR2 is YYNGEE. The V and J ends lost 5 bases and 4 bases respectively, with 16 bases between them. The length of the CDR3 is 15 residues. The CDR3 loop reads CASRAGTEIYNEQFF. In DNA, the CDR3 is TGTGCCAGCAGGGCGGGGACAGAGATATACAATGAGCAGTTCTTC.

The chain joins TRBV6-1 to TRBJ2-3; 11 nucleotides align to TRBD2. V lost 4 bases and J lost 3; bases outside the gene matches: 9. Germline-derived CDR1 and CDR2 are MNHNS and SASEGT. This CDR3 has 17 residues. CDR3 DNA sequence: TGTGCCAGCAGTGTTAGCGGGGGGGCTTCATTGACAGATACGCAGTATTTT. Protein sequence: CASSVSGGASLTDTQYF.

The V and J genes are TRBV18 and TRBJ2-3, with D possibly being TRBD2 (5 bases). The CDR3 totals 14 residues. V dropped 0 bases and J dropped 4 bases, with 8 bases sitting between them. Germline-derived CDR1 and CDR2 are KGHSH and LQKENI. CDR3 in DNA: TGTGCCAGCTCACCACCGGGGAGCGCAGATACGCAGTATTTT. Translation gives CASSPPGSADTQYF.

This clone was observed a handful of times. The CDR3 DNA reads as TGTGCCAGCAGCCCCAAACGGATAGGACACCCCGACGGAAACACCATATATTTT. Its translation: CASSPKRIGHPDGNTIYF. The rearrangement uses TRBV7-9 and TRBJ1-3; maybe TRBD1 (5 bases). The germline CDR1 and CDR2 sequences are SEHNR and FQNEAQ (reference sequence). The CDR3 is 18 amino acids. Deletions cut 5 bases from V and 4 bases from J, with 24 bases between.

The chain uses TRBV9 and TRBJ2-5; 8 positions match TRBD1. CDR3 length: 16 amino acids. Trimming removed 4 bases from V and 3 bases from J; junction bases left unmatched: 11. Germline CDR1 is SGDLS and CDR2 is YYNGEE. Written as DNA, the CDR3 is TGTGCCAGCAGCAAAGGGACAGGAGCGTCTAAAGAGACCCAGTACTTC. Translated: CASSKGTGASKETQYF.

This clone has just one count. The chain joins TRBV2 to TRBJ2-7; D remains ambiguous. The CDR3 totals 11 residues. V was pared by 4 bases and J by 5 bases, with 6 bases between. Germline V lookup: CDR1 SNHLY, CDR2 FYNNEI. The CDR3: CASSGPNEQYF. The CDR3 DNA sequence: TGTGCCAGCAGTGGGCCGAACGAGCAGTACTTC.

The chain uses TRBV7-9 and TRBJ2-4; 8 positions match TRBD1. Germline CDR1 reads SEHNR; CDR2 reads FQNEAQ (reference sequence). This CDR3 spans 18 amino acids. V shed 1 base and J 2 bases; nucleotides not matched to a gene: 10. The CDR3 protein is CASSLVGAGQVPKNIQYF. Written as DNA, the CDR3 is TGTGCCAGCAGCTTAGTGGGGGCGGGACAGGTTCCCAAAAACATTCAGTACTTC. Full variable domain (missing parts from reference TRBV7-9 and TRBJ2-4): DTGVSQNPRHKITKRGQNVTFRCDPISEHNRLYWYRQTLGQGPEFLTYFQNEAQLEKSRLLSDRFSAERPKGSFSTLEIQRTEQGDSAMYLCASSLVGAGQVPKNIQYFGAGTRLSVL.

This chain links TRBV12-5 with TRBJ1-1, with 8 bases identical to TRBD1. Germline assignment: CDR1 LGHNT and CDR2 FRNRAP. J gave up 3 bases and V 5 bases, and 5 bases lay outside the gene matches. The CDR3 runs to 14 residues. The CDR3 here is CASGLGQGHTEAFF. DNA for the CDR3: TGTGCTAGTGGTCTCGGACAGGGTCACACTGAAGCTTTCTTT.

The chain couples TRBV6-5 to TRBJ2-1, with 7 nucleotides matching TRBD1. CDR1 and CDR2 (germline): MNHEY, SVGAGI. CDR3 length: 14 amino acids. The V and J ends lost 5 bases and 9 bases, in that order; junction bases with no gene match: 10. In DNA, the CDR3 is TGTGCCAGCAGTCTCAGACAGGGAACCGGTGAGCAGTTCTTC. It codes for CASSLRQGTGEQFF.

The chain has TRBV5-1 and TRBJ1-1; 9 bases are a match to TRBD1. The length of the CDR3 is 14 residues. J was trimmed by 0 bases and V by 9 bases; bases with no gene match: 6. Germline CDR1 is SGHRS and CDR2 is YFSETQ. The CDR3 protein is CATRQGGVNTEAFF. CDR3 coding DNA: TGCGCCACCAGACAGGGGGGGGTGAACACTGAAGCTTTCTTT. The full variable domain, its missing parts supplied by reference TRBV5-1 and TRBJ1-1, is KAGVTQTPRYLIKTRGQQVTLSCSPISGHRSVSWYQQTPGQGLQFLFEYFSETQRNKGNFPGRFSGRQFSNSRSEMNVSTLELGDSALYLCATRQGGVNTEAFFGQGTRLTVV.

This clone was picked up a small number of times. V usage is TRBV18 and J usage is TRBJ1-1; TRBD1 agrees at 11 bases. This CDR3 contains 16 residues. J was trimmed by 10 bases and V by 3 bases; bases with no gene match: 13. Per germline, CDR1 KGHSH and CDR2 LQKENI. This chain's CDR3 is CASSPAGQGEKQGAFF. CDR3 coding DNA: TGTGCCAGCTCACCCGCGGGACAGGGGGAAAAACAGGGAGCTTTCTTT.

The rearrangement uses TRBV6-1 and TRBJ2-5; D may be TRBD2 (7 bases). The germline gives CDR1 MNHNS, CDR2 SASEGT. The CDR3 loop spans 18 amino acids. V gave up 1 base and J gave up 1 base, with 19 bases separating them. CDR3 DNA: TGTGCCAGCAGTGAAGTTAGGAAGGGGGGGGCATCCCAAGAGACCCAGTACTTC. It codes for CASSEVRKGGASQETQYF.

This chain links TRBV2 with TRBJ1-5; TRBD1 matches 7 bases. The junction had 4 bases not matched to a gene; V was cut back by 2 bases and J by 6 bases. CDR3 size: 14 residues. Germline V gene sequence: CDR1 SNHLY, CDR2 FYNNEI. The CDR3 protein is CASSENRGPQPQHF. In DNA, the CDR3 is TGTGCCAGCAGTGAAAACAGGGGTCCTCAGCCCCAGCATTTT.

The V and J genes are TRBV18 and TRBJ1-4, with TRBD1 matching 10 bases. Germline assignment: CDR1 KGHSH and CDR2 LQKENI. Germline trimming cut 4 bases from V and 5 bases from J; bases unmatched to any gene: 4. This CDR3 has 15 residues. The CDR3 reads CASSRRTGGNEKLFF. The CDR3 DNA reads as TGTGCCAGCTCACGCCGGACAGGGGGAAATGAAAAACTGTTTTTT. The variable domain in full, with the rest retrieved from reference TRBV18 and TRBJ1-4, is NAGVMQNPRHLVRRRGQEARLRCSPMKGHSHVYWYRQLPEEGLKFMVYLQKENIIDESGMPKERFSAEFPKEGPSILRIQQVVRGDSAAYFCASSRRTGGNEKLFFGSGTQLSVL.

In its sample, this clone was seen once. V is TRBV5-4 and J is TRBJ1-2; D is unresolved. Germline CDR1 reads SGHNT; CDR2 reads YYREEE (reference sequence). V lost 0 bases and J lost 5, with 17 bases in between. The CDR3 length is 16 residues. The CDR3 region has the DNA TGTGCCAGCAGCTTGGATACAGAAAGTCTATTTTATGGCTACACCTTC. As protein: CASSLDTESLFYGYTF.

The gene calls are TRBV5-5 and TRBJ2-5; 11 nucleotides line up with TRBD1. V lost 0 bases to trimming and J lost 0 bases; unmatched junction nucleotides: 1. CDR3 length equals 16 residues. Germline V CDR1 and CDR2: SGHKS, YYEKEE (reference sequence). The CDR3 loop is CASSLGTGGNQETQYF. CDR3 in DNA: TGTGCCAGCAGCTTGGGGACAGGGGGCAACCAAGAGACCCAGTACTTC.

The chain uses TRBV7-9 and TRBJ1-3, with D hard to call. The germline V and J ends were trimmed by 1 base and 3 bases, with 13 bases remaining between them. Germline V gene data show CDR1 as SEHNR and CDR2 as FQNEAQ (reference sequence). CDR3 length: 16 residues. The CDR3 nucleotides read TGTGCCAGCAGCTTAGACGTCAGAGGGCTTGGAAACACCATATATTTT. This gives the protein CASSLDVRGLGNTIYF.

The rearrangement links TRBV5-1 to TRBJ2-1; the match to TRBD2 covers 12 bases. The CDR3 has 16 amino acids. Germline-derived CDR1 and CDR2 are SGHRS and YFSETQ. Losses at the gene ends were 4 bases for V and 4 bases for J; bases not matched to a gene: 6. The CDR3 region is CASSQQLAGGYNEQFF. The CDR3 DNA sequence: TGCGCCAGCAGCCAACAACTAGCGGGGGGATACAATGAGCAGTTCTTC.

V and J are TRBV27 and TRBJ2-3, with 12 bases matching TRBD2. Germline loops: CDR1 MNHEY, CDR2 SMNVEV (reference sequence). The CDR3 extends over 15 amino acids. Trimming cost V 2 bases and J 7 bases; bases outside gene matches: 4. CDR3 bases: TGTGCCAGCAGTTTACTAGCGGGGGGGCCACATACGCAGTATTTT. Amino acids: CASSLLAGGPHTQYF.

This clone was seen only a few times. This rearrangement joins TRBV7-6 to TRBJ2-5; D is perhaps TRBD1 (5 bases). CDR1 SGHVS and CDR2 FNYEAQ come from the germline V gene. This CDR3 contains 13 residues. Trimming took off 7 bases at V and 4 bases at J, with 13 bases between the two ends. The CDR3 loop is CASTRNQGETQYF. CDR3 nucleotides: TGTGCCAGCACCCGAAATCAGGGAGAGACCCAGTACTTC. Drawing the rest from reference TRBV7-6 and TRBJ2-5, the complete variable domain is GAGVSQSPRYKVTKRGQDVALRCDPISGHVSLYWYRQALGQGPEFLTYFNYEAQQDKSGLPNDRFSAERPEGSISTLTIQRTEQRDSAMYRCASTRNQGETQYFGPGTRLLVL.